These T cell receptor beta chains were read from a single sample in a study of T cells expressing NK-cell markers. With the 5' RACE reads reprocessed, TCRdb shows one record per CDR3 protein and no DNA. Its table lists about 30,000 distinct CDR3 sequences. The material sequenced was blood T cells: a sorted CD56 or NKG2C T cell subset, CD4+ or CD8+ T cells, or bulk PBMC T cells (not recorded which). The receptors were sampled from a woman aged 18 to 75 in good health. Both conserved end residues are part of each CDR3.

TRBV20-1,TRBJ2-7,CSARPGTGSYEQYF
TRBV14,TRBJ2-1,CASSHPRDNEQFF
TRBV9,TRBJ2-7,CASSVTGTGPDEQYF
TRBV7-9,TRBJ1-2,CASSSDYRELSRGYTF
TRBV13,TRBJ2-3,CASSSTSGRVESTDTQYF
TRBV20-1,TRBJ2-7,CSARDGRDYEQYF
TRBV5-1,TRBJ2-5,CASSLARLRELQETQYF
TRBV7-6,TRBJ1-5,CASSLGTAGPQHF
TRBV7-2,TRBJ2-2,CASSLAGTSAAGELFF
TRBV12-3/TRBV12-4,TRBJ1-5,CASSSGPRPQHF
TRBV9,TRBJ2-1,CASSLRGTDNEQFF
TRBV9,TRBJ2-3,CASSVAGELDTQYF
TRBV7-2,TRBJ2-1,CASSFSQTSGSYNEQFF
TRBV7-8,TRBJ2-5,CASSLAGLAQREETQYF
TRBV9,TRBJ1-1,CASSTSGGLNTEAFF
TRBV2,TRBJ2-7,CASSEQGLSYEQYF
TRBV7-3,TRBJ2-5,CASSPSSRGYEETQYF
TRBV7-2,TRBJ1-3,CASSSDPSGNTIYF
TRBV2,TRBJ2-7,CASTPRQGWEQYF
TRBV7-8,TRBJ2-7,CASSLDLGGSYEQYF
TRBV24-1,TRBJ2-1,CATSEGPDRLNNEQFF
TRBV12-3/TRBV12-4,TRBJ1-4,CASSNQLGEKLFF
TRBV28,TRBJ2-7,CASSSMEKLAGDPYEQYF
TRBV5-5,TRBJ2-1,CASSPRGIGYNEQFF
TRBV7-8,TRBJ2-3,CASSSHSGRETPGTDTQYF